A single sample is the source of the 3 T cell receptor beta chains below, sequenced in a study of cytomegalovirus exposure and HLA in healthy donors. The PCR ran on 60 Vbeta and 13 Jbeta primers. Method: immunoSEQ multiplex PCR; TCRdb's copy keeps in-frame clones and lacks some. Among 150,000 to 200,000 clones, about 13% were seen once, and the ten largest hold over 6.5%. The sequencing sample was made of PBMCs. All receptors derive from a man over 45 in good health and CMV-seropositive.

This clone was picked up a small number of times. The chain carries TRBV4-3 and TRBJ2-2, with D possibly TRBD1 on 5 matching bases. Trimming pared 5 bases from V and 1 base from J, leaving 8 bases between. The CDR3 is 14 amino acids. Germline CDR1 reads LGHNA; CDR2 reads YSLEER. Here the CDR3 reads CASSEGQNTGELFF. In nucleotides, the CDR3 is TGCGCCAGCAGCGAAGGACAGAACACCGGGGAGCTGTTTTTT.

This clone has only a few counts. The J gene is TRBJ1-1, the V gene TRBV4-1; TRBD1 matches at 7 bases. J was trimmed by 4 bases and V by 3 bases; bases with no gene match: 11. CDR1 MGHRA and CDR2 YSYEKL come from the germline V gene. This CDR3 has 16 residues. The CDR3 sequence: CASSQQGGMRITEAFF. The CDR3 nucleotides read TGCGCCAGCAGCCAGCAAGGGGGCATGAGGATCACTGAAGCTTTCTTT.

Only a few counts were recorded for this clone. V usage is TRBV19 and J usage is TRBJ1-1; maybe TRBD1 (5 bases). V was cut by 8 bases and J by 0 bases, with 10 bases left in between. Per germline, CDR1 LNHDA and CDR2 SQIVND (reference sequence). The CDR3 is 13 amino acids. The CDR3 loop is CASRRDLNTEAFF. CDR3 DNA sequence: TGTGCCAGTCGGCGGGACTTGAACACTGAAGCTTTCTTT.